This T cell receptor beta chain derives from a study of tumor-infiltrating lymphocytes in primary liver carcinoma. In germline, CDR1 is SQVTM, CDR2 ANQGSEA. The CDR3 covers 13 residues. The roughly 18-34 mg bulk tissue piece was not sorted before simultaneous RNA and DNA extraction. Comments on this clonotype: The germline gene is not matched at one end of the junction; a read error may be the cause.

From about 0.45 ug total RNA, TCR beta cDNA was generated with a primer in the constant region. ARM-PCR was slightly modified, and three nested multiplex PCR rounds with it gave rise to the TCR beta libraries. TRBV1-TRBV30 forward primers paired with a C-beta reverse primer drove the first two PCR rounds, about 11 cycles each. TCRdb ran MiXCR on the multiplex PCR reads and lists one entry per CDR3 protein. The sample gives fewer than 75,000 distinct CDR3 sequences, around 64% of which show up once; approximately 37% is in the top ten. This receptor was identified in a man aged 35 to 55 with primary liver carcinoma and hepatitis B virus infection. The chain recombines TRBV29-1 with TRBJ2-7; TRBD1 matches at 9 bases. Sequencing was carried out using liver tumor tissue from sampling region 4. The subset is: tumor region T4, right-lateral pole. The CDR3 protein is CSVDGTGSYEQYF. CDR3 DNA: TGCAGTGTTGATGGGACAGGGTCCTACGAGCAGTACTTC.